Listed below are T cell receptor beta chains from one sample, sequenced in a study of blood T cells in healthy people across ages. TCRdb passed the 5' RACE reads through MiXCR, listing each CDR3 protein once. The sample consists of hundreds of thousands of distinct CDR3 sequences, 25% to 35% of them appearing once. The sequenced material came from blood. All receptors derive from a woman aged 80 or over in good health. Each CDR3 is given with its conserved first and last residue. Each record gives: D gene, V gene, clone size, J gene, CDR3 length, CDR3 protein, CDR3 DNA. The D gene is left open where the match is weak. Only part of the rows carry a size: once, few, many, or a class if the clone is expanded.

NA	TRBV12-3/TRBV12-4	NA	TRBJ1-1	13	CASSFMDNLEAFF	TGTGCCAGCAGTTTTATGGACAACCTTGAAGCTTTCTTT
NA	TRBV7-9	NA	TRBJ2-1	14	CASSSQPSADEQFF	TGTGCCAGCAGCTCACAGCCGTCTGCGGACGAGCAGTTCTTC
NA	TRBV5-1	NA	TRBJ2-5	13	CASSLGDGWTQYF	TGCGCCAGCAGCTTGGGGGACGGGTGGACCCAGTACTTC
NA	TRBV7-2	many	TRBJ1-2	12	CASSPGRGGYTF	TGTGCCAGCAGCCCAGGGCGGGGGGGCTACACCTTC
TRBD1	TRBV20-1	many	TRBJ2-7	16	CSARLTGTGKVYEQYF	TGCAGTGCTAGACTGACCGGGACAGGGAAGGTATACGAGCAGTACTTC
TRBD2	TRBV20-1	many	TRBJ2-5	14	CSARVIAGGETQYF	TGCAGTGCTAGAGTTATAGCGGGGGGAGAGACCCAGTACTTC
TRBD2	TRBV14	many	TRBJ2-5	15	CASSQTGLPEETQYF	TGTGCCAGCAGCCAAACGGGACTACCTGAGGAGACCCAGTACTTC
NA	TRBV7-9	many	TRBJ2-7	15	CASSYTGRGIHEQYF	TGTGCCAGCAGCTACACAGGGAGAGGGATCCACGAGCAGTACTTC
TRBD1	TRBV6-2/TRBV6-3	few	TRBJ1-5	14	CASRSGQAGQPQHF	TGTGCCAGCAGGTCGGGACAGGCGGGTCAGCCCCAGCATTTT
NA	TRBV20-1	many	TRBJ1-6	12	CSAGGYNSPLHF	TGCAGTGCTGGGGGCTATAATTCACCCCTCCACTTT
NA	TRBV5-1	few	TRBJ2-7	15	CASSSTGRGANEQYF	TGCGCCAGCAGCTCAACGGGACGGGGGGCGAACGAGCAGTACTTC
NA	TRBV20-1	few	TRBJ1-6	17	CSARVGAGHSRNSPLHF	TGCAGTGCTAGAGTTGGGGCAGGTCATTCGCGTAATTCACCCCTCCACTTT
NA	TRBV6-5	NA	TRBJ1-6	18	CASSYSGSPGSYNSPLHF	TGTGCCAGCAGTTACTCGGGCTCTCCGGGGAGCTATAATTCACCCCTCCACTTT
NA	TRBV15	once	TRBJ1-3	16	CATSRDSGATGNTIYF	TGTGCCACCAGCAGAGATTCAGGGGCGACTGGAAACACCATATATTTT
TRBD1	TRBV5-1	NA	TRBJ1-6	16	CASSLGTGELRSPLHF	TGCGCCAGCAGCTTAGGGACAGGGGAATTACGGTCACCCCTCCACTTT
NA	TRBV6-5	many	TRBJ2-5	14	CASSYSSIGETQYF	TGTGCCAGCAGTTACTCGAGCATTGGAGAGACCCAGTACTTC
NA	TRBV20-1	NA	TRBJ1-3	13	CSASKFSGNTIYF	TGCAGTGCTAGCAAGTTCTCTGGAAACACCATATATTTT
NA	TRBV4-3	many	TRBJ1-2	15	CASSQDNGGNYGYTF	TGCGCCAGCAGCCAAGATAACGGGGGGAACTATGGCTACACCTTC
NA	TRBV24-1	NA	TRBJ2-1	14	CATSGGDTYNEQFF	TGTGCCACCAGTGGAGGGGACACCTACAATGAGCAGTTCTTC
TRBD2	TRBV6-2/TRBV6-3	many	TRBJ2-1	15	CASRRAGASYNEQFF	TGTGCCAGCAGAAGAGCGGGGGCCTCCTACAATGAGCAGTTCTTC
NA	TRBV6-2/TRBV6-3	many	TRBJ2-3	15	CASNQQGLSTDTQYF	TGTGCCAGCAACCAACAGGGCCTAAGCACAGATACGCAGTATTTT
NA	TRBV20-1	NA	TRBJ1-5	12	CSVRNSNQPQHF	TGCAGTGTGCGGAATAGCAATCAGCCCCAGCATTTT
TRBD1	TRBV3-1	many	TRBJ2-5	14	CASSQGRQGETQYF	TGTGCCAGCAGCCAAGGTCGACAGGGGGAGACCCAGTACTTC
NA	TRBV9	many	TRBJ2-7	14	CASSVDGNSYEQYF	TGTGCCAGCAGCGTAGATGGCAACTCCTACGAGCAGTACTTC
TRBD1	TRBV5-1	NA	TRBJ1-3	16	CASSLWRGLSGNTIYF	TGCGCCAGCAGCTTGTGGAGGGGGCTCTCTGGAAACACCATATATTTT
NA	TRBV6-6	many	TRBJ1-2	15	CASSYQPQSNYGYTF	TGTGCCAGCAGTTACCAACCCCAAAGTAACTATGGCTACACCTTC
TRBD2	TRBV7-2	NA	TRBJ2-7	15	CASSPGRRGGYEQYF	TGTGCCAGCAGCCCCGGCCGACGGGGGGGTTACGAGCAGTACTTC
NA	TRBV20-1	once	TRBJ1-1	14	CSASYSSKRTEAFF	TGCAGTGCTAGTTACAGTTCAAAGAGGACTGAAGCTTTCTTT
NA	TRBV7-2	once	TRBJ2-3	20	CASSLSPPAFGRSSTDTQYF	TGTGCCAGCAGCCTTTCTCCCCCCGCTTTCGGGCGGTCTAGCACAGATACGCAGTATTTT
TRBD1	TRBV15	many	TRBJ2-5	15	CATSRGGQGEETQYF	TGTGCCACCAGCAGAGGGGGACAGGGAGAAGAGACCCAGTACTTC
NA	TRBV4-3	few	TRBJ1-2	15	CASSSPSGAGFGYTF	TGCGCCAGCAGCTCCCCATCGGGGGCGGGGTTTGGCTACACCTTC
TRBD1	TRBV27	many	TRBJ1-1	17	CASRPGTGGFVSTEAFF	TGTGCCAGCAGGCCCGGGACAGGGGGCTTCGTCAGCACTGAAGCTTTCTTT
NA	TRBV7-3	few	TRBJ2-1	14	CASSLFAVNNEQFF	TGTGCCAGCAGCCTTTTCGCAGTCAACAATGAGCAGTTCTTC
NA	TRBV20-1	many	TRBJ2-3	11	CSAQLGDTQYF	TGCAGTGCTCAGTTGGGGGATACGCAGTATTTT
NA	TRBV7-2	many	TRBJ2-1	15	CASSLSEGGYNEQFF	TGTGCCAGCAGCTTATCAGAGGGGGGCTACAATGAGCAGTTCTTC
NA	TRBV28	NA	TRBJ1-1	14	CASSTYRGGTEAFF	TGTGCCAGCAGTACTTACCGGGGGGGCACTGAAGCTTTCTTT
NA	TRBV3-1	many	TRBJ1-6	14	CASSQGDLPSPLHF	TGTGCCAGCAGCCAAGGGGATTTGCCTTCACCCCTCCACTTT
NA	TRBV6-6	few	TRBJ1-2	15	CASSYARVSDYGYTF	TGTGCCAGCAGTTACGCGAGGGTCAGCGACTATGGCTACACCTTC
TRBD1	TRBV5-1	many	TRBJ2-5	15	CASSLGQGAGETQYF	TGCGCCAGCAGCTTGGGACAGGGGGCCGGAGAGACCCAGTACTTC
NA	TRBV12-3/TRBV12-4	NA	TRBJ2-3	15	CASSLEGSTRDTQYF	TGTGCCAGCAGTTTAGAGGGCTCCACCAGAGATACGCAGTATTTT
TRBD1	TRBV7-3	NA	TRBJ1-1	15	CASSLYQGVTTEAFF	TGTGCCAGCAGCTTATATCAGGGGGTGACCACTGAAGCTTTCTTT
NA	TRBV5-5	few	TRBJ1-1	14	CASSLGGFYTEAFF	TGTGCCAGCAGCTTGGGGGGGTTCTACACTGAAGCTTTCTTT
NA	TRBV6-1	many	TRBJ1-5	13	CASRQGASQPQHF	TGTGCCAGCCGGCAAGGAGCGAGTCAGCCCCAGCATTTT
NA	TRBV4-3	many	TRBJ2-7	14	CASSQGDRTYEQYF	TGCGCCAGCAGCCAGGGGGACCGGACCTACGAGCAGTACTTC
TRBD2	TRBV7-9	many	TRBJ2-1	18	CASSRVAGGRHSYNEQFF	TGTGCCAGCAGCCGCGTAGCGGGGGGTAGACATTCCTACAATGAGCAGTTCTTC
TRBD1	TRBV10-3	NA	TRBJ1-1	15	CAIGEGQGLNTEAFF	TGTGCCATCGGTGAGGGACAGGGCTTGAACACTGAAGCTTTCTTT
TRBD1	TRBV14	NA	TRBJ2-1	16	CASSHAGTGASGEQFF	TGTGCCAGCAGCCATGCCGGGACAGGGGCCTCGGGTGAGCAGTTCTTC
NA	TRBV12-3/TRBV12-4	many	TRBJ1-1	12	CASTFGEAEAFF	TGTGCCAGCACCTTCGGCGAAGCTGAAGCTTTCTTT
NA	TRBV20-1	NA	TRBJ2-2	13	CSGGHQITGELFF	TGCAGCGGGGGACACCAGATCACCGGGGAGCTCTTTTTT